This passage covers 25 T cell receptor beta chains from one sample sequenced in a study of CD8+ T cells in alopecia areata. This sample's treatment: oral pan-JAK inhibitor, 5-10 mg twice daily. Once RNA had been extracted, it was reverse transcribed into cDNA to act as the sequencing template. Only in-frame clones appear in the TCRdb table, and some are missing; sequencing was by immunoSEQ multiplex PCR. The sample shows about 250,000 clones, 60% of them seen only once. The sequences come from CD4+ T cells sorted from blood, collected at week 52, from a patient treated with tofacitinib. The source is a human donor with alopecia areata.

This clone occurred a few times. This sequence joins TRBV7-3 and TRBJ2-5; D is unclear. This CDR3 has 13 residues. CDR1 is SGHTA and CDR2 is FQGTGA in the germline V gene. V was clipped by 5 bases and J by 5 bases, with 12 bases between them. This chain's CDR3 is CASSLLGSETQYF. The CDR3 nucleotides read TGTGCCAGCAGCCTCTTAGGGTCGGAGACCCAGTACTTC.

This clone was counted between two and nine times. The chain combines TRBV4-3 with TRBJ2-3, with D perhaps matching TRBD1 (5 bases). V was clipped by 4 bases and J by 2 bases, with 10 bases between them. The CDR3 runs 14 residues. The germline gives CDR1 LGHNA, CDR2 YSLEER. The CDR3 spells CASSRVDITDTQYF. CDR3 coding DNA: TGCGCCAGCAGCCGCGTGGACATCACAGATACGCAGTATTTT.

This clone was counted only a few times. CDR3 sequence reads: CAWTGGNYGYTF. In DNA, the CDR3 is TGTGCCTGGACGGGGGGAAACTATGGCTACACCTTC. This rearrangement joins TRBV30 to TRBJ1-2; D may be TRBD1 (5 bases). Germline V CDR1 and CDR2: GTSNPN, SVGIG (reference sequence). The V end lost 4 bases, the J end lost 2 bases, and 8 bases lay between the germline ends. The CDR3 has 12 amino acids.

The V call is TRBV5-6, the J call TRBJ2-5; possible D gene TRBD2, 6 bases. CDR3 size: 14 residues. Germline values: CDR1 SGHDT, CDR2 YYEEEE. V was cut by 4 bases and J by 5 bases, with 15 bases left in between. The CDR3 nucleotides read TGTGCCAGCAGCCCCGGAGGGGTAGGGGAGACCCAGTACTTC. The encoded protein is CASSPGGVGETQYF.

J is TRBJ1-2 and V is TRBV5-1, with 9 bases aligning to TRBD1. Germline-derived CDR1 and CDR2 are SGHRS and YFSETQ. Trimming took 3 bases from V and 6 from J; bases not matched to a gene: 3. CDR3 size: 13 residues. In nucleotides, the CDR3 is TGCGCCAGCAGCTCAACAGGGGGCGATGGCTACACCTTC. It yields the protein CASSSTGGDGYTF.

The rearrangement links TRBV2 to TRBJ2-7, with D perhaps TRBD2 (6 bases). The CDR3 contains 14 residues. V was trimmed by 8 bases and J by 0 bases, leaving 14 bases between them. Germline-derived CDR1 and CDR2 are SNHLY and FYNNEI. CDR3 amino acids: CASAGLKNSYEQYF. The CDR3 DNA is TGTGCCAGCGCAGGACTAAAGAACTCCTACGAGCAGTACTTC.

The chain couples TRBV7-9 to TRBJ2-7; the D is unclear. V was shortened by 1 base and J by 2 bases, with 12 bases between the two germline ends. The germline gives CDR1 SEHNR, CDR2 FQNEAQ (reference sequence). The CDR3 loop spans 15 amino acids. The CDR3 spells CASSLGTLSAYEQYF. CDR3 in DNA: TGTGCCAGCAGCTTAGGTACCCTATCTGCCTACGAGCAGTACTTC.

The CDR3 loop reads CASSVVGGYTDTQYF. CDR3 nucleotide sequence: TGTGCCAGCAGCGTAGTCGGGGGCTACACAGATACGCAGTATTTT. This chain uses TRBV9 with TRBJ2-3; possibly TRBD1 or TRBD2 for D (6 bases each). The CDR3 has 15 residues. Between the trimmed V and J ends, which lost 0 bases and 2 bases, there was a span of 10 bases. Germline CDR1 and CDR2: SGDLS and YYNGEE.

CDR3 region: CASSLESREAFF. The CDR3 DNA reads as TGTGCCAGCAGCTTAGAGAGCAGAGAAGCTTTCTTT. The chain is built from TRBV7-9 and TRBJ1-1; D is unclear. The CDR3 spans 12 residues. V was cut by 1 base and J by 8 bases, with 8 bases left in between. Germline V gene sequence: CDR1 SEHNR, CDR2 FQNEAQ (reference sequence).

V gene TRBV10-3 combines with J gene TRBJ2-7; 11 bases are shared with TRBD2. The CDR3 has 13 amino acids. Trimming took 11 bases from V and 6 from J; bases not matched to a gene: 9. From germline, CDR1 is ENHRY and CDR2 SYGVKD. The CDR3 region is CALSPGTSGEQYF. The CDR3 DNA sequence: TGTGCCCTCTCCCCCGGGACTAGCGGCGAGCAGTACTTC.

The chain carries TRBV30 and TRBJ1-1; 7 positions agree with TRBD1. Germline V lookup: CDR1 GTSNPN, CDR2 SVGIG (reference sequence). Trimming removed 2 bases from V and 5 bases from J; junction bases left unmatched: 14. This CDR3 region has 16 residues. CDR3 loop: CAWSTLTGPSSTEAFF. In nucleotides, the CDR3 is TGTGCCTGGAGTACTTTGACAGGGCCCAGTTCGACTGAAGCTTTCTTT.

The V call is TRBV2, the J call TRBJ2-3; TRBD1 aligns across 10 bases. Germline trimming cut 5 bases from V and 0 bases from J; bases unmatched to any gene: 2. CDR3 size: 15 residues. Germline CDR1 is SNHLY and CDR2 is FYNNEI. This CDR3 reads CASSWDRGSTDTQYF. As DNA, the CDR3 is TGTGCCAGCAGTTGGGACAGGGGAAGCACAGATACGCAGTATTTT.

The V and J genes are TRBV5-4 and TRBJ2-5; D may be TRBD1 (6 bases). V shed 0 bases and J shed 1 base, with 7 bases lying between them. The CDR3 contains 14 residues. In germline, CDR1 is SGHNT, CDR2 YYREEE (reference sequence). This CDR3 is CASSLGTVQETQYF. CDR3 sequence (DNA): TGTGCCAGCAGCTTGGGGACAGTCCAAGAGACCCAGTACTTC.

The CDR3 sequence is CASTTEQDNSPLHF. The CDR3 DNA reads TGTGCCAGCACCACCGAGCAGGATAATTCACCCCTCCACTTT. This chain links TRBV2 with TRBJ1-6; no clear D. The CDR3 covers 14 residues. V shed 7 bases and J shed 5 bases, with 12 bases lying between them. Germline CDR1 SNHLY, CDR2 FYNNEI.

This chain links TRBV28 with TRBJ1-2, with 7 positions matching TRBD1. The CDR3 spans 16 residues. CDR1 and CDR2 (germline): MDHEN, SYDVKM. V was clipped by 3 bases and J by 0 bases; unmatched bases: 7. The CDR3 bases are TGTGCCAGCAGTTTCGGATCAGGGGGACCTAACTATGGCTACACCTTC. Translating it yields CASSFGSGGPNYGYTF.

The rearrangement uses TRBV14 and TRBJ2-5; maybe TRBD2 (6 bases). The CDR3 consists of 18 residues. From germline, CDR1 is SGHDN and CDR2 FVKESK. The V end lost 3 bases, the J end lost 4 bases, and 24 bases lay between the germline ends. The CDR3 sequence: CASSHNTVGLPIAETQYF. CDR3 nucleotides: TGTGCCAGCAGCCACAATACGGTGGGACTCCCCATCGCAGAGACCCAGTACTTC. The full variable domain, in which reference TRBV14 and TRBJ2-5 provide the parts outside the CDR3, is EAGVTQFPSHSVIEKGQTVTLRCDPISGHDNLYWYRRVMGKEIKFLLHFVKESKQDESGMPNNRFLAERTGGTYSTLKVQPAELEDSGVYFCASSHNTVGLPIAETQYFGPGTRLLVL.

In this sample, this clone turned up a few times. The chain recombines TRBV13 with TRBJ2-3; possibly TRBD2 for D (6 bases). Germline V gives CDR1 PRHDT, CDR2 FYEKMQ (reference sequence). The V gene lost 5 bases and the J gene lost 6 bases, with 12 bases spanning the gap. The CDR3 contains 13 residues. Written as DNA, the CDR3 is TGTGCCAGCAGCCCTCCCCGGGGGGATACGCAGTATTTT. Protein sequence: CASSPPRGDTQYF. The entire variable domain, with the rest obtained from reference TRBV13 and TRBJ2-3, is as follows: AAGVIQSPRHLIKEKRETATLKCYPIPRHDTVYWYQQGPGQDPQFLISFYEKMQSDKGSIPDRFSAQQFSDYHSELNMSSLELGDSALYFCASSPPRGDTQYFGPGTRLTVL.

This clone was detected only a few times. The V gene is TRBV7-2, the J gene TRBJ2-3; the match to TRBD1 covers 7 bases. Germline trimming cut 5 bases from V and 4 bases from J; bases unmatched to any gene: 6. There are 14 residues in the CDR3. CDR1 and CDR2 (germline): SGHTA, FQGNSA. The DNA of the CDR3 is TGTGCCAGCAGCCTCGACAGGGCGGCAGATACGCAGTATTTT. Encoded protein: CASSLDRAADTQYF.

J is TRBJ2-7 and V is TRBV10-3, with D unresolved. CDR1 and CDR2 (germline): ENHRY, SYGVKD. The V gene lost 0 bases and the J gene lost 8 bases, with 14 bases spanning the gap. This CDR3 is 14 amino acids long. The chain's CDR3 is CAISESEMRNKQYF. The CDR3 nucleotides read TGTGCCATCAGTGAGTCAGAGATGCGGAATAAGCAGTACTTC.

The genes are TRBV9 and TRBJ2-2, with no clear D. CDR1 and CDR2 (germline): SGDLS, YYNGEE. This CDR3 has 14 amino acids. The V end lost 0 bases, the J end lost 1 base, and 4 bases lay between the germline ends. The CDR3 coding sequence is TGTGCCAGCAGCGTAGGGGGGAACACCGGGGAGCTGTTTTTT. Translating it yields CASSVGGNTGELFF.

The rearrangement uses TRBV7-6 and TRBJ2-3; tentatively, D is TRBD1 or TRBD2 (5 bases each). Trimming cost V 1 base and J 4 bases, with 15 bases left between them. In germline, CDR1 is SGHVS, CDR2 FNYEAQ. The CDR3 has 16 residues. In DNA form, the CDR3 reads TGTGCCAGCAGCTTAGGTACAGGAGGTTCAGCAGATACGCAGTATTTT. It is translated as CASSLGTGGSADTQYF.

The CDR3 DNA follows: TGCGCCAGCAGCCAAGATGCCGTCATGACAGATACGCAGTATTTT. It codes for CASSQDAVMTDTQYF. The V gene is TRBV4-3, the J gene TRBJ2-3; D remains unclear. V was shortened by 0 bases and J by 3 bases, with 10 bases between the two germline ends. CDR3 size: 15 residues. Germline V gives CDR1 LGHNA, CDR2 YSLEER.

The chain recombines TRBV29-1 with TRBJ2-3, with 8 bases aligning to TRBD1. J gave up 4 bases and V 3 bases, and 3 bases lay outside the gene matches. The CDR3 is 13 residues long. Germline V gene data show CDR1 as SQVTM and CDR2 as ANQGSEA. The CDR3 is CSVDRGRPDTQYF. The CDR3 DNA reads as TGCAGCGTTGACAGGGGGCGGCCAGATACGCAGTATTTT.

This clone was observed a handful of times. This chain joins TRBV23-1 and TRBJ1-3, with D perhaps TRBD1 (6 bases). TRBV23-1 is reported as an ORF; its role is uncertain. Trimming shortened V by 3 bases and J by 0 bases, and 9 bases separated the two germline ends. There are 15 residues in the CDR3. The CDR3 region has the DNA TGCGCCAGCAGTCAGGCCAGGGGCTCTGGAAACACCATATATTTT. This encodes CASSQARGSGNTIYF.

In this sample, this clone turned up a few times. Possible read error: a much larger clone is one base away. Within the sample, other DNA sequences also encode this same CDR3. The V call is TRBV5-6, the J call TRBJ2-3, with D unclear. The CDR3 loop spans 11 amino acids. The germline V gene encodes CDR1 SGHDT and CDR2 YYEEEE. V was trimmed by 1 base and J by 3 bases, leaving 0 bases between them. CDR3 sequence: CASSLTDTQYF. In nucleotides, the CDR3 is TGTGCCAGCAGCTTGACAGATACGCAGTATTTT.